A single T cell receptor beta chain is shown here with its context. The antigen is not known. The data belong to a study of shared clonotypes between healthy human individuals. Study background: The cohort had a couple of women and a few men, ages 18 to 49. Each donor had three CD4 naive, three CD4 memory, two CD8 naive and one CD8 memory plate.

The junction had 8 bases not matched to a gene; V was cut back by 4 bases and J by 2 bases. The length of the CDR3 is 15 residues. Germline V gene sequence: CDR1 SGHNT, CDR2 YYREEE (reference sequence). Investigators spread the genomic DNA of each subset evenly over several immunoSEQ plates. Sequenced by immunoSEQ multiplex PCR; TCRdb stores in-frame clones only, minus some. The sample carries about a million clones, 77% recorded once. Study conclusions and caveats: Memory subsets generally showed lower estimated richness than naive subsets.

Source material: memory CD4+ T cells from PBMCs. Subset here: CD45RA-negative fraction. This chain uses TRBV5-4 with TRBJ1-2; 7 nucleotides align to TRBD1. The clonotype comes from a man between 18 and 29 years old in good health. Some clones in this sample may be carry-over from other donors' samples. The CDR3: CASSLRQGGNYGYTF. For the CDR3, the DNA is TGTGCCAGCAGCCTTCGACAGGGAGGAAACTATGGCTACACCTTC. The complete variable domain, with remaining parts taken from reference TRBV5-4 and TRBJ1-2, reads ETGVTQSPTHLIKTRGQQVTLRCSSQSGHNTVSWYQQALGQGPQFIFQYYREEENGRGNFPPRFSGLQFPNYSSELNVNALELDDSALYLCASSLRQGGNYGYTFGSGTRLTVV.